These 20 T cell receptor beta chains were sequenced from one sample in a study of response to subunit inactivated influenza vaccine. TCRdb re-called the RT-PCR reads through MiXCR, storing one row per CDR3 protein. This sample has fewer than 700,000 distinct CDR3 sequences, with around 13% found just once. Here the sequenced sample was PBMCs from blood, taken roughly 46 days after vaccination. Receptors originate from a man aged 50 to 59 who received an inactivated influenza vaccine.

This clonotype has a count of ten or more. This chain connects TRBV10-3 to TRBJ1-2; D might be TRBD1 (5 bases). CDR3 size: 15 residues. Germline V gene sequence: CDR1 ENHRY, CDR2 SYGVKD. The ends were cut back, 0 bases at V and 3 bases at J, with 11 bases in the middle. The CDR3 protein is CAISESGTGDYGYTF. The CDR3 DNA follows: TGTGCCATCAGTGAGTCCGGGACGGGGGACTATGGCTACACCTTC.

The V gene is TRBV4-1, the J gene TRBJ2-3, with a possible D match to TRBD2 (6 bases). The germline V gene has CDR1 MGHRA and CDR2 YSYEKL. The CDR3 is made up of 17 amino acids. Trimming took 0 bases from V and 4 from J, leaving 17 bases between them. The CDR3 nucleotides read TGCGCCAGCAGCCAAGAAAGGGACCTGGGGGGTCCAGATACGCAGTATTTT. It is translated as CASSQERDLGGPDTQYF.

In this sample, this clonotype turned up many times. The DNA for the CDR3 is TGCGCCAGCAGTGAGAGTCTAAGCTCCTACAATGAGCAGTTCTTC. This encodes CASSESLSSYNEQFF. The rearrangement joins TRBV10-1 to TRBJ2-1; D unresolved. The CDR3 runs to 15 residues. Between the trimmed V and J ends, which lost 2 bases and 0 bases, there was a span of 8 bases. Germline CDR1 and CDR2: WNHNN and SYGVQD (reference sequence).

This clonotype appeared many times. The chain combines TRBV29-1 with TRBJ2-7; D gene unclear. Germline values: CDR1 SQVTM, CDR2 ANQGSEA. The CDR3 sequence is 11 residues long. CDR3 residues: CSARQSYEQYF. The CDR3 coding sequence is TGCAGTGCTAGACAATCCTACGAGCAGTACTTC.

The chain has TRBV7-8 and TRBJ2-3, with 14 positions matching TRBD2. Germline trimming cut 1 base from V and 6 bases from J; bases unmatched to any gene: 6. The CDR3 totals 17 residues. Germline CDR1 and CDR2: SGHVS and FQNEAQ. In DNA, the CDR3 is TGTGCCAGCAGCTTAGGACTAGCGGGAGGGCTGTACGATACGCAGTATTTT. This encodes CASSLGLAGGLYDTQYF.

V is TRBV5-1 and J is TRBJ1-1, with no clear D. The V gene's germline CDR1 is SGHRS and CDR2 YFSETQ. The CDR3 has 13 amino acids. V gave up 4 bases and J gave up 1 base, with 8 bases separating them. Written as DNA, the CDR3 is TGCGCCAGCAGCCAACCTCAGAACACTGAAGCTTTCTTT. Residues: CASSQPQNTEAFF.

The chain joins TRBV20-1 to TRBJ2-5; the D gene is possibly TRBD2 (6 bases). From germline, CDR1 is DFQATT and CDR2 SNEGSKA (reference sequence). V dropped 6 bases and J dropped 5 bases, with 16 bases sitting between them. This CDR3 has 13 residues. CDR3 in DNA: TGCAGTGCGGAGGGCGGGGTGGGCGAGACCCAGTACTTC. This encodes CSAEGGVGETQYF.

This clonotype showed up just a few times. V gene TRBV7-9 combines with J gene TRBJ2-1; 8 bases are shared with TRBD1. The V gene end was trimmed by 4 bases and the J gene end by 8 bases; junction bases not matched to a gene: 10. The CDR3 length is 15 residues. From germline, CDR1 is SEHNR and CDR2 FQNEAQ (reference sequence). CDR3 sequence: CASSYQTGGGDEQFF. The CDR3, as DNA: TGTGCCAGCAGCTACCAAACAGGGGGTGGCGATGAGCAGTTCTTC.

This clonotype was counted only a few times. The chain carries TRBV4-1 and TRBJ2-7; weak D call: TRBD1 (7 bases). V gave up 2 bases and J gave up 4 bases, with 15 bases separating them. The V gene's germline CDR1 is MGHRA and CDR2 YSYEKL. The CDR3 has 15 amino acids. For the CDR3, the DNA is TGCGCCAGCAGCCAACCTGCAGGGGGGAAATACGAGCAGTACTTC. It yields the protein CASSQPAGGKYEQYF.

J is TRBJ2-1 and V is TRBV7-6; tentative D call: TRBD2 (5 bases). V was pared by 6 bases and J by 6 bases, with 18 bases between. This CDR3 is 15 amino acids long. CDR1 SGHVS and CDR2 FNYEAQ come from the germline V gene. CDR3 bases: TGTGCCAGCAGGTCCCGAGTCGGAGGTCGCAATGAGCAGTTCTTC. Translation: CASRSRVGGRNEQFF. Full variable domain (remainder filled in from reference TRBV7-6 and TRBJ2-1): GAGVSQSPRYKVTKRGQDVALRCDPISGHVSLYWYRQALGQGPEFLTYFNYEAQQDKSGLPNDRFSAERPEGSISTLTIQRTEQRDSAMYRCASRSRVGGRNEQFFGPGTRLTVL.

Many counts were recorded for this clonotype. This chain joins TRBV7-2 and TRBJ2-7; either TRBD1 or TRBD2 may fit D (5 bases each). The CDR3 runs 14 residues. Germline CDR1 SGHTA, CDR2 FQGNSA. V shed 5 bases and J shed 0 bases, with 11 bases lying between them. CDR3 sequence reads: CASSHLGPSYEQYF. In DNA form, the CDR3 reads TGTGCCAGCAGCCACTTGGGACCCTCCTACGAGCAGTACTTC.

The table lists this clonotype with a few counts. The chain joins TRBV7-2 to TRBJ2-3, with 8 positions matching TRBD2. With 8 bases clipped from V and 5 bases from J, the junction kept 9 bases outside the gene matches. Germline CDR1 reads SGHTA; CDR2 reads FQGNSA. This CDR3 spans 14 amino acids. The DNA for the CDR3 is TGTGCCAGCGGAGTCGGCGGGGGGAGAGATACGCAGTATTTT. It specifies CASGVGGGRDTQYF.

V and J are TRBV29-1 and TRBJ1-2; the D gene is possibly TRBD1 (5 bases). The V and J ends lost 4 bases and 2 bases respectively, with 11 bases between them. CDR3 length equals 13 residues. The germline V gene has CDR1 SQVTM and CDR2 ANQGSEA. The CDR3 nucleotides read TGCAGCGTTGGGGGCCGCCTCAACTATGGCTACACCTTC. Amino acid sequence: CSVGGRLNYGYTF.

This clonotype has at least ten counts. The V and J genes are TRBV7-3 and TRBJ2-1; TRBD2 agrees at 8 bases. The V gene's germline CDR1 is SGHTA and CDR2 FQGTGA. V trimming: 4 bases; J trimming: 10 bases; junction bases outside the gene matches: 9. The CDR3 spans 14 residues. CDR3 protein: CASSSQTSSGEQFF. The CDR3 DNA reads as TGTGCCAGCAGCTCCCAAACCTCTAGCGGGGAGCAGTTCTTC.

This clonotype was observed at least ten times. This rearrangement joins TRBV6-1 to TRBJ1-1; D is unclear. This CDR3 contains 13 residues. Germline assignment: CDR1 MNHNS and CDR2 SASEGT. The V and J ends lost 5 bases and 5 bases respectively, with 12 bases between them. As DNA, the CDR3 is TGTGCCAGCAGTACGGGTCCAAGGACTGAAGCTTTCTTT. Its translation is CASSTGPRTEAFF.

There are a few counts of this clonotype. The V gene is TRBV6-1, the J gene TRBJ2-2; TRBD1 is a possible D gene (5 bases). CDR3 length equals 13 residues. V shed 10 bases and J shed 2 bases, with 11 bases lying between them. Germline values: CDR1 MNHNS, CDR2 SASEGT. The chain's CDR3 is CAIRTPNTGELFF. DNA for the CDR3: TGTGCCATAAGGACACCAAACACCGGGGAGCTGTTTTTT.

The genes are TRBV7-2 and TRBJ1-6; the D is unclear. In germline, CDR1 is SGHTA, CDR2 FQGNSA. The CDR3 loop spans 14 amino acids. Trimming removed 4 bases at V and 8 bases at J, with 12 bases between. The CDR3 sequence is CASSSRVIDSPLHF. CDR3 nucleotides: TGTGCCAGCAGCTCTAGGGTAATTGATTCACCCCTCCACTTT.

The chain combines TRBV4-2 with TRBJ2-1, with D maybe TRBD2 (5 bases). V lost 0 bases and J 3 bases, leaving 12 bases between the germline ends. The CDR3 has 16 residues. Germline loops: CDR1 LGHNA, CDR2 YNFKEQ. The CDR3 reads CASSQDRAAFYNEQFF. In DNA form, the CDR3 reads TGTGCCAGCAGCCAAGACAGAGCGGCCTTCTACAATGAGCAGTTCTTC.

This clonotype was detected a few times. The gene calls are TRBV12-3 or TRBV12-4 and TRBJ1-3, with D uncertain. The CDR3 is made up of 11 amino acids. V lost 8 bases and J 8 bases, leaving 10 bases between the germline ends. The CDR3 nucleotides are TGTGCCAGCCAATTCCTGGACACCATATATTTT. This sequence encodes CASQFLDTIYF.

A few counts support this clonotype. The V gene is TRBV7-9, the J gene TRBJ2-7; 7 bases fit TRBD1. The CDR3 loop spans 14 amino acids. The germline gives CDR1 SEHNR, CDR2 FQNEAQ (reference sequence). The junction had 5 bases not matched to a gene; V was cut back by 4 bases and J by 2 bases. The DNA of the CDR3 is TGTGCCAGCAGCTCGACAGGGTACGCCTACGAGCAGTACTTC. Translation: CASSSTGYAYEQYF.